The 28 T cell receptor beta chains presented below share a single source sample, sequenced in a study of T cell changes during pregnancy in multiple sclerosis. Clones were sequenced by immunoSEQ multiplex PCR, and TCRdb holds only the in-frame ones, with some missing. The table records around 100,000 clones, about nine tenths of them present only once. Here the sequenced sample was peripheral blood, taken after pregnancy. The receptors derive from a female donor with multiple sclerosis, enrolled in a pregnancy study.

The chain has TRBV4-2 and TRBJ2-1; TRBD2 matches at 10 bases. In germline, CDR1 is LGHNA, CDR2 YNFKEQ. J gave up 3 bases and V 0 bases, and 5 bases lay outside the gene matches. The CDR3 runs to 17 residues. The CDR3 nucleotides read TGTGCCAGCAGCCAAGACCAGCGGGGGGGCCTCTACAATGAGCAGTTCTTC. Protein: CASSQDQRGGLYNEQFF.

V gene TRBV2 combines with J gene TRBJ1-2; possibly TRBD1 for D (5 bases). CDR3 size: 13 residues. Germline values: CDR1 SNHLY, CDR2 FYNNEI. V was pared by 6 bases and J by 3 bases, with 11 bases between. The CDR3 sequence: CASSGGPDYGYTF. For the CDR3, the DNA is TGTGCCAGCAGCGGGGGTCCGGACTATGGCTACACCTTC.

This clone has only one observation. This sequence joins TRBV4-2 and TRBJ1-1; D unclear. V gave up 0 bases and J gave up 5 bases, with 10 bases separating them. Germline V CDR1 and CDR2: LGHNA, YNFKEQ. This CDR3 contains 14 residues. CDR3 nucleotide sequence: TGTGCCAGCAGCCAAGAGCTGGCGGGAACTGAAGCTTTCTTT. Its translation: CASSQELAGTEAFF.

V is TRBV10-3 and J is TRBJ1-1, with 10 bases fitting TRBD1. The V gene end was trimmed by 4 bases and the J gene end by 4 bases; junction bases not matched to a gene: 3. The CDR3 sequence is 14 residues long. CDR1 is ENHRY, CDR2 SYGVKD, per germline. In DNA form, the CDR3 reads TGTGCCATCAGTGGACAGGGGGCGCCCACTGAAGCTTTCTTT. Translating it yields CAISGQGAPTEAFF.

This clone was counted a single time. The chain carries TRBV5-5 and TRBJ2-6; 11 bases match TRBD1. V lost 4 bases, J lost 1 base, and 4 bases stayed unmatched. This CDR3 contains 17 residues. Germline loops: CDR1 SGHKS, CDR2 YYEKEE (reference sequence). In nucleotides, the CDR3 is TGTGCCAGCAGCAGGACAGGGGGCGGGTCTGGGGCCAACGTCCTGACTTTC. This codes for CASSRTGGGSGANVLTF.

The chain joins TRBV10-3 to TRBJ2-5; TRBD2 aligns across 11 bases. The length of the CDR3 is 17 residues. The V gene's germline CDR1 is ENHRY and CDR2 SYGVKD. Trimming removed 3 bases from V and 4 bases from J; junction bases left unmatched: 10. DNA of the CDR3: TGTGCCATCAGTGACCCCCTAGCGGGGGGTACGGGAGAGACCCAGTACTTC. As protein: CAISDPLAGGTGETQYF.

The chain couples TRBV5-1 to TRBJ2-6; 7 positions match TRBD1. Germline CDR1 reads SGHRS; CDR2 reads YFSETQ. The CDR3 is 17 amino acids. The V and J ends lost 4 bases and 2 bases, in that order; junction bases with no gene match: 9. This chain's CDR3 is CASSAGTVSPGANVLTF. As DNA, the CDR3 is TGCGCCAGCAGCGCCGGGACAGTAAGCCCTGGGGCCAACGTCCTGACTTTC. The full variable domain, completed using reference TRBV5-1 and TRBJ2-6, is KAGVTQTPRYLIKTRGQQVTLSCSPISGHRSVSWYQQTPGQGLQFLFEYFSETQRNKGNFPGRFSGRQFSNSRSEMNVSTLELGDSALYLCASSAGTVSPGANVLTFGAGSRLTVL.

The gene calls are TRBV30 and TRBJ2-7; perhaps TRBD1 as D (6 bases). CDR3 length equals 15 residues. Trimming left V 0 bases short and J 7 bases short, with 19 bases between. Looked up from germline, CDR1 is GTSNPN and CDR2 is SVGIG (reference sequence). CDR3 amino acids: CAWSVSAGALREQYF. Written as DNA, the CDR3 is TGTGCCTGGAGTGTATCGGCAGGGGCATTGAGGGAGCAGTACTTC.

This clone was recorded only once. CDR3 DNA: TGTGCCAGCAGCGCGGGCGGGGGGGCCCGCACCGGGGAGCTGTTTTTT. This gives the protein CASSAGGGARTGELFF. The chain combines TRBV6-6 with TRBJ2-2; TRBD2 agrees at 9 bases. Germline lookup yields CDR1 MNHNY and CDR2 SVGAGI (reference sequence). V was pared by 6 bases and J by 4 bases, with 9 bases of the junction left unmatched. This CDR3 region has 16 residues.

The rearrangement joins TRBV4-2 to TRBJ2-3, with 8 bases that match TRBD2. Germline V CDR1 and CDR2: LGHNA, YNFKEQ. The V segment lost 5 bases and the J segment 0 bases; nucleotides outside the gene matches: 10. This CDR3 has 17 amino acids. The CDR3 sequence: CASSSSGGGGSTDTQYF. In DNA, the CDR3 is TGTGCCAGCAGCTCAAGCGGGGGAGGGGGTAGCACAGATACGCAGTATTTT.

The chain recombines TRBV7-8 with TRBJ2-7; tentatively, D is TRBD2 (6 bases). Trimming took 1 base from V and 7 from J, leaving 17 bases between them. The CDR3 has 15 residues. Germline assignment: CDR1 SGHVS and CDR2 FQNEAQ. CDR3 protein: CASSLVSGSQGEQYF. CDR3 sequence (DNA): TGTGCCAGCAGCTTAGTAAGCGGGTCCCAGGGTGAGCAGTACTTC.

This chain links TRBV18 with TRBJ2-3; D is perhaps TRBD2 (5 bases). V lost 0 bases and J lost 1, with 8 bases in between. The CDR3 contains 15 residues. The germline gives CDR1 KGHSH, CDR2 LQKENI. The DNA for the CDR3 is TGTGCCAGCTCACCACCGGGAGCGGGCACAGATACGCAGTATTTT. This codes for CASSPPGAGTDTQYF.

The V gene is TRBV10-2, the J gene TRBJ1-1; 7 bases line up with TRBD1. V gave up 6 bases and J gave up 8 bases; unmatched junction bases: 9. CDR3 length: 13 amino acids. CDR1 is WSHSY and CDR2 is SAAADI in the germline V gene. The CDR3 is CASRRLTDREAFF. CDR3 DNA: TGCGCCAGCAGGAGACTTACGGACAGGGAAGCTTTCTTT.

A single count supports this clone. The gene calls are TRBV5-1 and TRBJ2-7; 8 nucleotides align to TRBD1. The CDR3 contains 15 residues. Trimming took 3 bases from V and 2 from J; bases not matched to a gene: 7. The germline CDR1 and CDR2 sequences are SGHRS and YFSETQ. The CDR3 DNA sequence: TGCGCCAGCAGCTCCGGACAGGGTCCTACCTACGAGCAGTACTTC. Translated, it gives CASSSGQGPTYEQYF.

DNA of the CDR3: TGTGCCTGGAGGGACAGGACAGGACAGGTGAAGGGCTACACCTTC. This sequence encodes CAWRDRTGQVKGYTF. The chain has TRBV30 and TRBJ1-2, with 7 bases identical to TRBD1. The CDR3 has 15 amino acids. J gave up 8 bases and V 3 bases, and 15 bases lay outside the gene matches. CDR1 and CDR2 (germline): GTSNPN, SVGIG (reference sequence).

Note on this clone: One junction end disagrees with the germline gene, perhaps due to a read error. The V gene is TRBV7-7, the J gene TRBJ1-5, with 7 bases lining up with TRBD1. The CDR3 covers 14 residues. The germline V gene has CDR1 SSHAT and CDR2 FNYEAQ (reference sequence). DNA of the CDR3: TGTGCTAGCAGCTTCGGGACAGCTAATCAGCCCCAGCATTTT. This gives the protein CASSFGTANQPQHF.

CDR3 coding DNA: TGTGCCAGCAGCAATACCCAGGGGATGAAGACCCAGTACTTC. This translates into CASSNTQGMKTQYF. The chain couples TRBV4-2 to TRBJ2-5; D may be TRBD1 (6 bases). Per germline, CDR1 LGHNA and CDR2 YNFKEQ. CDR3 length: 14 residues. The V end was cut by 5 bases, the J end by 6 bases, with 16 bases between.

V gene TRBV2 combines with J gene TRBJ2-3; weak D call: TRBD1 (7 bases). CDR1 is SNHLY and CDR2 is FYNNEI in the germline V gene. The CDR3 contains 15 residues. The V end was cut by 5 bases, the J end by 0 bases, with 12 bases between. The CDR3 DNA sequence: TGTGCCAGCAGTCAACAGGGGACTAGCACAGATACGCAGTATTTT. Translating it yields CASSQQGTSTDTQYF.

The rearrangement joins TRBV6-5 to TRBJ1-1; D gene uncertain. This CDR3 has 15 amino acids. Trimming pared 2 bases from V and 1 base from J, leaving 11 bases between. Per the germline V gene, CDR1 is MNHEY and CDR2 is SVGAGI. The DNA of the CDR3 is TGTGCCAGCAGTTACGTCGGAGGTTCGAACACTGAAGCTTTCTTT. Translating it yields CASSYVGGSNTEAFF.

To note about this clone: Other DNA sequences from this sample encode an identical CDR3 as well. The chain uses TRBV30 and TRBJ1-1; no firm D call. V was shortened by 3 bases and J by 5 bases, with 7 bases between the two germline ends. This CDR3 is 11 amino acids long. The germline V gene has CDR1 GTSNPN and CDR2 SVGIG (reference sequence). The CDR3 DNA follows: TGTGCCTGGAGACGAGGAACTGAAGCTTTCTTT. Encoded protein: CAWRRGTEAFF.

The chain recombines TRBV4-1 with TRBJ1-2, with 7 bases that match TRBD1. The CDR3 is made up of 15 amino acids. J gave up 4 bases and V 3 bases, and 8 bases lay outside the gene matches. Germline V gene data show CDR1 as MGHRA and CDR2 as YSYEKL. The CDR3 loop reads CASSQDPGQLYGYTF. In DNA form, the CDR3 reads TGCGCCAGCAGCCAGGACCCGGGACAGCTCTATGGCTACACCTTC.

The V call is TRBV5-8, the J call TRBJ2-3; D is undetermined. CDR1 and CDR2 (germline): SGHTS, YDEGEE. Trimming took 4 bases from V and 2 from J, leaving 11 bases between them. The CDR3 sequence is 14 residues long. The CDR3 reads CASSLFTSTDTQYF. CDR3 bases: TGTGCCAGCAGCCTCTTTACTTCCACAGATACGCAGTATTTT.

CDR3 DNA: TGTGCCAGCAGCGTAGGATACAGGGAGGGTGAAAAACTGTTTTTT. Amino acids: CASSVGYREGEKLFF. The rearrangement uses TRBV9 and TRBJ1-4; D is perhaps TRBD1 (6 bases). V was cut by 0 bases and J by 7 bases, with 13 bases left in between. Germline V gives CDR1 SGDLS, CDR2 YYNGEE. The CDR3 extends over 15 amino acids.

The genes are TRBV15 and TRBJ1-1, with D possibly being TRBD1 (5 bases). This CDR3 is built from 13 residues. Germline CDR1 reads LNHNV; CDR2 reads YYDKDF (reference sequence). V dropped 0 bases and J dropped 6 bases, with 8 bases sitting between them. CDR3 residues: CATSRDRGPEAFF. In DNA form, the CDR3 reads TGTGCCACCAGCAGAGATAGGGGCCCTGAAGCTTTCTTT.

The CDR3 sequence is CASSLEAGSLNIQYF. The CDR3 nucleotides read TGTGCCAGCAGCTTAGAAGCAGGGTCCCTAAACATTCAGTACTTC. The rearrangement joins TRBV7-2 to TRBJ2-4, with D tentatively TRBD1 (5 bases). V lost 1 base to trimming and J lost 6 bases, with 13 bases between them. This CDR3 has 15 residues. Per germline, CDR1 SGHTA and CDR2 FQGNSA.

The CDR3 nucleotides read TGCGCCAGCAGCTTGACCGACAGGGTCGGAAGCTCCTATAATTCACCCCTCCACTTT. As protein: CASSLTDRVGSSYNSPLHF. The V and J genes are TRBV5-1 and TRBJ1-6, with 7 positions matching TRBD1. The CDR3 runs 19 residues. V shed 1 base, J shed 0 bases, and the junction held 10 bases outside the gene matches. The V gene's germline CDR1 is SGHRS and CDR2 YFSETQ.

The chain couples TRBV9 to TRBJ2-1; 7 nucleotides align to TRBD1. This CDR3 region has 13 residues. The V and J ends lost 7 bases and 5 bases, in that order; junction bases with no gene match: 6. Germline loops: CDR1 SGDLS, CDR2 YYNGEE. The CDR3 DNA is TGTGCCAGCGAGGACAGGACAAACAATGAGCAGTTCTTC. Its translation is CASEDRTNNEQFF.

V and J are TRBV11-1 and TRBJ2-7, with 8 bases matching TRBD1. The CDR3 is 16 amino acids. The germline CDR1 and CDR2 sequences are SGHAT and FQDESV (reference sequence). The ends lost 5 bases at V and 2 bases at J; junction bases unmatched: 11. The CDR3 nucleotides read TGTGCCAGCAGCCCCTTCCTGACAGGGGCACCCTACGAGCAGTACTTC. Residues: CASSPFLTGAPYEQYF.